Sequencing of this TCR beta chain was carried out in a study of STAT3 mutations in large granular lymphocyte leukemia. Around 41,000 productive templates were obtained per sample on average. Here immunoSEQ multiplex PCR was the method, and the copy in TCRdb shows in-frame clones only, minus some. The sample has about 42,000 clones; 81% are singletons. Of note for this clone: The antigen is unknown.

Whole-study results and caveats: In several patients, dominant TCR clone burden exceeded STAT3 mutant burden, suggesting STAT3 mutation arose secondarily. Every T-cell large granular lymphocyte leukemia patient had at least one immunodominant TCR beta clonotype.

V was shortened by 7 bases and J by 8 bases, with 20 bases between the two germline ends. CDR3 length equals 15 residues. In germline, CDR1 is MNHNY, CDR2 SVGAGI (reference sequence). The chain employs TRBV6-6 and TRBJ1-4; D ambiguous. This receptor was identified in a human donor with T large granular lymphocyte leukemia. Some clones in this sample may be carry-over from other donors' samples. Sequences were obtained from PBMCs. The CDR3 nucleotides are TGTGCCAGCAAACCGCCCCGAGGCCACCCGGAAAAACTGTTTTTT. Translating it yields CASKPPRGHPEKLFF.